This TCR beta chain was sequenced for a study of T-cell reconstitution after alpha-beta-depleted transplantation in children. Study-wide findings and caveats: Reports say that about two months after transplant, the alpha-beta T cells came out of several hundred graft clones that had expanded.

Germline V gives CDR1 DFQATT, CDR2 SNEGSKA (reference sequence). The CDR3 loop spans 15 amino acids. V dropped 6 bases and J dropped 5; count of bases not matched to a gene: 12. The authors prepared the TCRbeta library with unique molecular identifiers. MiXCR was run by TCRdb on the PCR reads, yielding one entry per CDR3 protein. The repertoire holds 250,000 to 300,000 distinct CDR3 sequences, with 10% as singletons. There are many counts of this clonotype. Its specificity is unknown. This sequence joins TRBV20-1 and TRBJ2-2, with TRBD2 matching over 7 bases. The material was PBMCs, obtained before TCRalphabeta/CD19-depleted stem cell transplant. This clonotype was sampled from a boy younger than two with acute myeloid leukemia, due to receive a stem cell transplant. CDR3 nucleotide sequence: TGCAGTGCGACCGATGGACTAGGGCGGACCGGGGAGCTGTTTTTT. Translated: CSATDGLGRTGELFF.